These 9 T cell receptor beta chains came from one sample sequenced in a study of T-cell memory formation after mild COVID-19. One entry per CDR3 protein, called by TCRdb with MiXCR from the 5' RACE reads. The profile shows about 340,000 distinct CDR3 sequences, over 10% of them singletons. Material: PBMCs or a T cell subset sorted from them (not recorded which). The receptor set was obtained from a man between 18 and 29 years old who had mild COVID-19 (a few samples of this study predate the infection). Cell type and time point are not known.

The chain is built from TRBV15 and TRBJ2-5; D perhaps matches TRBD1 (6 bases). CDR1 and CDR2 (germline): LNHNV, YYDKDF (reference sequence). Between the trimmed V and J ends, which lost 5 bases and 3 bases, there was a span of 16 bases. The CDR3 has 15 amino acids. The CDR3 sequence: CATSPRDTAKETQYF. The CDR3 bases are TGTGCCACCAGCCCCCGGGACACGGCGAAAGAGACCCAGTACTTC. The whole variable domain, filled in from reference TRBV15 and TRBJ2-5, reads DAMVIQNPRYQVTQFGKPVTLSCSQTLNHNVMYWYQQKSSQAPKLLFHYYDKDFNNEADTPDNFQSRRPNTSFCFLDIRSPGLGDTAMYLCATSPRDTAKETQYFGPGTRLLVL.

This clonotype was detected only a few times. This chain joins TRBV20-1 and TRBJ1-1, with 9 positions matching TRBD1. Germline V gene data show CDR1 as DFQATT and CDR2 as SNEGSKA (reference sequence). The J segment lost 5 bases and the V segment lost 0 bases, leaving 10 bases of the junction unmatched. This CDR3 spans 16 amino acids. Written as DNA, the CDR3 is TGCAGTGCTAGAGATAACACCGGGACAGGGAGAACTGAAGCTTTCTTT. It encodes CSARDNTGTGRTEAFF.

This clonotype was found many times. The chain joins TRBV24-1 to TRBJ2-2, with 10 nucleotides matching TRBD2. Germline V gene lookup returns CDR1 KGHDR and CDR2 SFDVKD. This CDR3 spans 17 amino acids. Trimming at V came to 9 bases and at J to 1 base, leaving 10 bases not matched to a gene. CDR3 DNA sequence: TGTGCCACCCAAGGCCTAGCGGGGGCCAGGAACACCGGGGAGCTGTTTTTT. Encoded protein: CATQGLAGARNTGELFF.

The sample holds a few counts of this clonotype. The CDR3, as DNA: TGCAGTGCCCGGTCGGGCGGAGGCACAGATACGCAGTATTTT. Amino acid sequence: CSARSGGGTDTQYF. The chain recombines TRBV20-1 with TRBJ2-3, with unresolved D. The germline V and J ends were trimmed by 6 bases and 1 base, with 14 bases remaining between them. Germline V gives CDR1 DFQATT, CDR2 SNEGSKA (reference sequence). The CDR3 contains 14 residues.

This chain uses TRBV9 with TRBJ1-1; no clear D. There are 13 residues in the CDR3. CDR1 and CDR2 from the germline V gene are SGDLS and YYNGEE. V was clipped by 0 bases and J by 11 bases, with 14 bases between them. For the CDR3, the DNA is TGTGCCAGCAGCGTAGGGCAGGCAACGGGGGCTTTCTTT. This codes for CASSVGQATGAFF.

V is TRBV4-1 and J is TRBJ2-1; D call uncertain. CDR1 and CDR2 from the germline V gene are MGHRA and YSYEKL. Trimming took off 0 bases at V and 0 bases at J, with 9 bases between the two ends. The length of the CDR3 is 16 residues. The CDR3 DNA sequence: TGCGCCAGCAGCCAAGAAATCTCTCCCTCCTACAATGAGCAGTTCTTC. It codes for CASSQEISPSYNEQFF.

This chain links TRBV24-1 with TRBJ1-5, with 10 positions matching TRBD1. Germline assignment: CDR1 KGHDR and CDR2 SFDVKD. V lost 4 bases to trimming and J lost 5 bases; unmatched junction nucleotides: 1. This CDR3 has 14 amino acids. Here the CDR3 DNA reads TGTGCCACCAGTGAAGGGACAGGGGATCAGCCCCAGCATTTT. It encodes CATSEGTGDQPQHF.

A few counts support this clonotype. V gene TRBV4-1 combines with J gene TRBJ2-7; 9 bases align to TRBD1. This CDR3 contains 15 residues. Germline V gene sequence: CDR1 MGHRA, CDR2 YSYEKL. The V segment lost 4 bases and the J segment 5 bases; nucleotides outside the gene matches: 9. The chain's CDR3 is CASSPIGTGTDEQYF. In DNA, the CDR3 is TGCGCCAGCAGCCCGATCGGGACAGGGACGGACGAGCAGTACTTC.

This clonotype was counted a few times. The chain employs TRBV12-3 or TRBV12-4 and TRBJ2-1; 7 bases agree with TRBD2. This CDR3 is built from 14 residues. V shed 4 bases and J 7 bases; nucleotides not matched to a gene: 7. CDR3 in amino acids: CASSWVRGGNEQFF. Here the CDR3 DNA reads TGTGCCAGCAGTTGGGTCCGGGGAGGGAATGAGCAGTTCTTC.